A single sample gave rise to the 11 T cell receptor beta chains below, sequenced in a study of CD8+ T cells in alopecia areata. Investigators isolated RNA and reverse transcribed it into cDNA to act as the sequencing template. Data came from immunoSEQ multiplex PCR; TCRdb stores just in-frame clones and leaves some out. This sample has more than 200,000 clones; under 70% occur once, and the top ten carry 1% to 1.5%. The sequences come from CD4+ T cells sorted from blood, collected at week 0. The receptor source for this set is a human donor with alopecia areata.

CDR3 sequence: CSGRQGRTDTQYF. The CDR3 DNA reads as TGCAGCGGTAGACAGGGTCGCACAGATACGCAGTATTTT. The gene calls are TRBV29-1 and TRBJ2-3; 7 bases are a match to TRBD1. V lost 7 bases, J lost 1 base, and 5 bases stayed unmatched. CDR3 length: 13 residues. CDR1 is SQVTM and CDR2 is ANQGSEA in the germline V gene.

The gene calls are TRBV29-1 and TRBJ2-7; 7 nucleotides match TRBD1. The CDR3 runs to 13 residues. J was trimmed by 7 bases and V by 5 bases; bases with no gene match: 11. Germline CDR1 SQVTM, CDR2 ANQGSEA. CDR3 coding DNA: TGCAGCGTTTACCTCGACAGGGAAGAAGAGCAGTACTTC. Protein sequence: CSVYLDREEEQYF.

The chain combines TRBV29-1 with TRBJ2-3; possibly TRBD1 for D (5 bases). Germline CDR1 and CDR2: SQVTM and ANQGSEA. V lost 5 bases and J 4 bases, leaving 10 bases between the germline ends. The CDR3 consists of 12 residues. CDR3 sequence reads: CSVLGAADTQYF. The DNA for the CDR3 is TGCAGCGTTTTAGGGGCCGCAGATACGCAGTATTTT.

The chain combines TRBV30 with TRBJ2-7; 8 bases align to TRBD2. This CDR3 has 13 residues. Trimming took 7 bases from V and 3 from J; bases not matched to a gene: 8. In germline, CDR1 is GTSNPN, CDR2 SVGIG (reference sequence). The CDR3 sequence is CALLGRGDYEQYF. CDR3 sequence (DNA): TGTGCCTTGTTAGGGCGGGGGGACTACGAGCAGTACTTC.

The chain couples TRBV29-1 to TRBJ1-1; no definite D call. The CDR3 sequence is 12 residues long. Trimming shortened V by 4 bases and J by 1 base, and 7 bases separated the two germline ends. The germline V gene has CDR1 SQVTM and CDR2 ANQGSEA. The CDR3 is CSVVPRNTEAFF. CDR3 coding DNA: TGCAGCGTTGTGCCTAGGAACACTGAAGCTTTCTTT.

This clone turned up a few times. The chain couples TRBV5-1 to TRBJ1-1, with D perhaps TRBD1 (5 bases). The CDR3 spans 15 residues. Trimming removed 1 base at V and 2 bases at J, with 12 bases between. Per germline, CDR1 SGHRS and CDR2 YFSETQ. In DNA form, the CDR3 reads TGCGCCAGCAGCTTGAATCGAGACAGTAACACTGAAGCTTTCTTT. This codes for CASSLNRDSNTEAFF. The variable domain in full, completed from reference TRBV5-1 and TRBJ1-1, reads KAGVTQTPRYLIKTRGQQVTLSCSPISGHRSVSWYQQTPGQGLQFLFEYFSETQRNKGNFPGRFSGRQFSNSRSEMNVSTLELGDSALYLCASSLNRDSNTEAFFGQGTRLTVV.

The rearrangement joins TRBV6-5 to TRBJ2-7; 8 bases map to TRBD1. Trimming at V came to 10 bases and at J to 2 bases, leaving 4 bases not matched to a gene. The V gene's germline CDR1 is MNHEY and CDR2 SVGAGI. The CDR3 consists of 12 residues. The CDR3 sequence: CATMDRAYEQYF. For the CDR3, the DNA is TGTGCCACTATGGACAGGGCCTACGAGCAGTACTTC.

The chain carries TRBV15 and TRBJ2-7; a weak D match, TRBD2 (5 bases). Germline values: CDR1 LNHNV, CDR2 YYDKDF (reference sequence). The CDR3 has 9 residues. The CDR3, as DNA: TGTGCCACCAGCAGAGATCGAGGGGTC. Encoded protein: CATSRDRGV.

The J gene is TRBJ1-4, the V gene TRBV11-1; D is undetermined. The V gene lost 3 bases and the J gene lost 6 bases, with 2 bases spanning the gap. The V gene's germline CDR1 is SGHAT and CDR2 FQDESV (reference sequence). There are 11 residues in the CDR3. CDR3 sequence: CASSLDEKLFF. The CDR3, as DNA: TGTGCCAGCAGCTTGGATGAAAAACTGTTTTTT. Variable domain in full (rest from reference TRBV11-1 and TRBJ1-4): EAEVAQSPRYKITEKSQAVAFWCDPISGHATLYWYRQILGQGPELLVQFQDESVVDDSQLPKDRFSAERLKGVDSTLKIQPAELGDSAMYLCASSLDEKLFFGSGTQLSVL.

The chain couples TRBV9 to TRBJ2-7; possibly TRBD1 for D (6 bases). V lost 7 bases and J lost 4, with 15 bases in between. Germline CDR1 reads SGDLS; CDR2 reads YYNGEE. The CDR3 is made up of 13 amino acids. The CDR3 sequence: CASGDGRGYEQYF. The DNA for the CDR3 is TGTGCCAGCGGGGATGGCAGGGGATACGAGCAGTACTTC.

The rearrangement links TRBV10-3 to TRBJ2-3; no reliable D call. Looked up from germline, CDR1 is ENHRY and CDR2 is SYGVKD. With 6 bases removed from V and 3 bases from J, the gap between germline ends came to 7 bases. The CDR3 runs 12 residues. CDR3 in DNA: TGTGCCATCAGGTCAAGGACAGATACGCAGTATTTT. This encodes CAIRSRTDTQYF.